This T cell receptor (beta chain) was recovered during a study of blood T cells in healthy people across ages. The study, taken as a whole, reports: Estimates of total diversity, which came from one million sequenced T cells, were considered to be underestimates.

For this clonotype: Its antigen is as yet unknown.

The people who gave samples were healthy Caucasians from Russia, aged roughly 6 to 95. A second roughly 6 to 12 cycle PCR used barcoded and J-beta primers. With 12 random nucleotides, a template-switch adaptor tagged each individual cDNA molecule. In TCRdb, the 5' RACE reads were re-called with MiXCR into one record per CDR3 protein. The sample yields about 1.4 million distinct CDR3 sequences, approximately 63% seen once. This TCR was sampled from a man aged 18 to 30 in good health. The sequencing sample was made of blood.

The CDR3 reads CATGYNEQFF. As DNA, the CDR3 is TGTGCCACCGGATACAATGAGCAGTTCTTC. The chain joins TRBV6-5 to TRBJ2-1; unclear D gene. The germline gives CDR1 MNHEY, CDR2 SVGAGI. V lost 10 bases, J lost 4 bases, and 5 bases lay in between. This CDR3 contains 10 residues.